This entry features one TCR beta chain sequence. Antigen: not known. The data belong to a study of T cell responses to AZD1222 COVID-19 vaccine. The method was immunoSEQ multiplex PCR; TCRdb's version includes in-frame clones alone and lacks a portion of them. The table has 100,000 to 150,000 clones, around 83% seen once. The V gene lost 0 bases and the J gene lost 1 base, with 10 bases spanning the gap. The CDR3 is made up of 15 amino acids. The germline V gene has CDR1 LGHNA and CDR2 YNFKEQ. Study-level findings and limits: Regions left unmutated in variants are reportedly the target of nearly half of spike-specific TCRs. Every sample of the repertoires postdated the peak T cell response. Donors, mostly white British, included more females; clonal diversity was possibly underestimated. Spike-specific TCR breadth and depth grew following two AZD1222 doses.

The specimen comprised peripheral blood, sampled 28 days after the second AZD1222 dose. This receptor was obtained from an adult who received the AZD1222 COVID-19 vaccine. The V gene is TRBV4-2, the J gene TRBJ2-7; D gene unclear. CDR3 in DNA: TGTGCCAGCAGCCAAGATAGGCACGGTTCCTACGAGCAGTACTTC. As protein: CASSQDRHGSYEQYF.